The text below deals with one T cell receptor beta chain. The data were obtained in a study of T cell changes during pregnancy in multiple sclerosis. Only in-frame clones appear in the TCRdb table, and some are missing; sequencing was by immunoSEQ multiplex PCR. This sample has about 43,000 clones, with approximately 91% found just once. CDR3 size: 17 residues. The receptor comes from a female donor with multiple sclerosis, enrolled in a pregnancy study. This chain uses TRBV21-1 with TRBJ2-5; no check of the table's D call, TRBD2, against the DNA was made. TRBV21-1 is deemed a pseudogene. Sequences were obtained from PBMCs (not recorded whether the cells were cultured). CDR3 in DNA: TGTGCCAGCAGCAACCGCTTACTAGCGGGAGGAGGAGAGACCCAGTACTTC. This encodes CASSNRLLAGGGETQYF.